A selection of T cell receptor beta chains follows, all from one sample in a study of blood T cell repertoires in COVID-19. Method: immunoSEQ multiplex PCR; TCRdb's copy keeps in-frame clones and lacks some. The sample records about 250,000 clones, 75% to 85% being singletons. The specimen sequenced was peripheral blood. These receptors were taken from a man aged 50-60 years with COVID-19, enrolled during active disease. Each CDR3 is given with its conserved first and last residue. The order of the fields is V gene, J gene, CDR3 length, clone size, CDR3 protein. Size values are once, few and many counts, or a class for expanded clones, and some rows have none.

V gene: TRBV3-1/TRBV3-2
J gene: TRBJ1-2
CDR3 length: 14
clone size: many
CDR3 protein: CASSPGTPAYGYTF

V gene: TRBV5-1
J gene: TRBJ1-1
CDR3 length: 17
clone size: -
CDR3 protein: CASSLEGGTPLNTEAFF

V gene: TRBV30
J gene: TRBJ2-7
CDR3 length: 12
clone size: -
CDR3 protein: CAWSSPGRKQYF

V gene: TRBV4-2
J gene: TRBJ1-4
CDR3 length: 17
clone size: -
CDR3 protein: CASSRSLGGGHTEKLFF

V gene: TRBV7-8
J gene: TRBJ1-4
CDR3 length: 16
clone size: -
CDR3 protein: CASSTRTVGTNEKLFF

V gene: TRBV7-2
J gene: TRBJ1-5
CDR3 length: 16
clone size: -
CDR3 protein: CASSSIGQWANQPQHF

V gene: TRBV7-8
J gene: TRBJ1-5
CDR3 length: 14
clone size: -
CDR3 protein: CASSFEQGWQPQHF

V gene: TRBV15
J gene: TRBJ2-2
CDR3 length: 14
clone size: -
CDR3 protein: CATSSHGLTGELFF

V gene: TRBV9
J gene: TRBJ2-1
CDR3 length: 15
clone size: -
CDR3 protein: CASSVSQGAFNEQFF

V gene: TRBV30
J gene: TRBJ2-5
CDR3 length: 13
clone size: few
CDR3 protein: CAWSKSRGETQYF

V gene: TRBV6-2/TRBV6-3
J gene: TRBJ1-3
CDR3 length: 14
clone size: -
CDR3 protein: CASSQDSSGNTIYF

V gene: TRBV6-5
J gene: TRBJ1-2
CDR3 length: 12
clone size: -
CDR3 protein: CASSPGGYGYTF

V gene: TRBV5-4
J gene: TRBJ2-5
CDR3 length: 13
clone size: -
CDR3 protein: CASSPGQMETQYF

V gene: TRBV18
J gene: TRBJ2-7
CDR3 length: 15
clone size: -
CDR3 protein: CASSPPGQGAYEQYF

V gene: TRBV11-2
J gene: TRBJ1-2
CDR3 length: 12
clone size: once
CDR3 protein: CASSFADYGYTF

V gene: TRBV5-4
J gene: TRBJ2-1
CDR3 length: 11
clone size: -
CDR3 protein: CASSWSDEQFF